The clone carrying this TCR beta chain was observed a single time. Assay: immunoSEQ multiplex PCR; the TCRdb copy retains only in-frame clones and omits some. The sample carries tens of thousands of clones, approximately 84% recorded once. Germline CDR1 reads GTSNPN; CDR2 reads SVGIG (reference sequence). The CDR3 covers 14 residues. V dropped 1 base and J dropped 8 bases, with 17 bases sitting between them. Noted time point: pretreatment peripheral blood. Pretreatment and on-treatment samples were taken, numbering 1 to 8 per patient. The sample originates from a study of PD-L1 blockade in urothelial cancer. Study in general: About 90% of the roughly 30 patients were men with bladder-origin urothelial cancer. Each blood sample yielded a median of 141,255 T cells.

Sample: PBMCs, taken around atezolizumab (anti-PD-L1) treatment. The chain is built from TRBV30 and TRBJ1-2, with D unresolved. The sequence derives from a man in his sixties with urothelial cancer. CDR3 DNA sequence: TGTGCCTGGAGTGGGTTTTGGGCTGCGGGGGGCTACACCTTC. It specifies CAWSGFWAAGGYTF.